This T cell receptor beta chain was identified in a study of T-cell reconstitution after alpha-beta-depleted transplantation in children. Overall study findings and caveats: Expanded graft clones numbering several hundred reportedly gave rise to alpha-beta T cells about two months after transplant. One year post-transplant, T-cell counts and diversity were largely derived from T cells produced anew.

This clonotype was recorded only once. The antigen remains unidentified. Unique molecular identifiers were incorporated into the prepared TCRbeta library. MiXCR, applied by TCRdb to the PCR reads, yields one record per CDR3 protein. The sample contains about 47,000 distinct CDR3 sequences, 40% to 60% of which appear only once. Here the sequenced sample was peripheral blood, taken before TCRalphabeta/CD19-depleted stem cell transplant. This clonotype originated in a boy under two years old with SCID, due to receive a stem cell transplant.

As DNA, the CDR3 is TGTGCCAGCAGTTCCAGTCCCGGGAACACTGAAGCTTTCTTT. Its translation: CASSSSPGNTEAFF. The chain carries TRBV6-4 and TRBJ1-1; D unclear. This CDR3 has 14 amino acids. With 5 bases removed from V and 1 base from J, the gap between germline ends came to 11 bases. Germline loops: CDR1 MRHNA, CDR2 SNTAGT.